The 32 T cell receptor beta chains presented below share a single source sample, sequenced in a study of T cells in localized non-small cell lung cancer. Sequencing used immunoSEQ multiplex PCR; TCRdb keeps in-frame clones, though not all of them. The data show about 2,500 clones, 25% seen once. Sequencing was performed on normal lung tissue next to the tumor, taken before any cancer treatment. The receptors here all came from a man aged 40-75 years with stage II squamous cell lung carcinoma.

This clone was detected only a few times. The J gene is TRBJ2-4, the V gene TRBV28; no clear D gene. The germline V and J ends were trimmed by 7 bases and 0 bases, with 13 bases remaining between them. This CDR3 contains 15 residues. Looked up from germline, CDR1 is MDHEN and CDR2 is SYDVKM. The CDR3 bases are TGTGCCAGCAACCCTGCCACTGTAGCCAAAAACATTCAGTACTTC. It translates to CASNPATVAKNIQYF.

V and J are TRBV19 and TRBJ1-5; possible D gene TRBD1, 6 bases. In germline, CDR1 is LNHDA, CDR2 SQIVND (reference sequence). V was cut by 0 bases and J by 0 bases, with 9 bases left in between. The CDR3 sequence is 16 residues long. The CDR3 sequence: CASSIEGGASNQPQHF. CDR3 nucleotide sequence: TGTGCCAGTAGTATAGAAGGGGGGGCTAGCAATCAGCCCCAGCATTTT.

By frequency in the sample, this clone is medium-sized (0.01 to 0.1%). J is TRBJ1-5 and V is TRBV11-3, with D possibly TRBD1 on 5 matching bases. Trimming stripped 2 bases from V and 1 base from J, with 9 bases between. Per the germline V gene, CDR1 is SGHNT and CDR2 is YENEEA. The CDR3 is made up of 15 amino acids. CDR3 sequence (DNA): TGTGCCAGCAGCTTACAGGGCGGAAGCAATCAGCCCCAGCATTTT. It translates to CASSLQGGSNQPQHF.

This sequence joins TRBV23-1 and TRBJ1-2; no definite D call. TRBV23-1 is an ORF, with its function uncertain. Trimming took off 5 bases at V and 1 base at J, with 8 bases between the two ends. CDR3 length: 13 residues. The CDR3 DNA sequence: TGCGCCAGCAGTTACAAGGGTAACTATGGCTACACCTTC. It specifies CASSYKGNYGYTF.

The J gene is TRBJ1-2, the V gene TRBV28, with a possible D match to TRBD1 (6 bases). CDR1 and CDR2 (germline): MDHEN, SYDVKM. The V gene lost 4 bases and the J gene lost 4 bases, with 10 bases spanning the gap. The CDR3 has 13 amino acids. Written as DNA, the CDR3 is TGTGCCAGCAGTTCACAGGGAAGCTATGGCTACACCTTC. This sequence encodes CASSSQGSYGYTF.

This clone was detected a few times. The chain carries TRBV6-8 and TRBJ1-1; D is ambiguous. Germline V gene data show CDR1 as MNHGY and CDR2 as SAAAGT. Trimming removed 2 bases from V and 4 bases from J, with 5 bases in between. The CDR3 consists of 12 residues. The CDR3 loop reads CASSYQSTEAFF. CDR3 bases: TGTGCCAGCAGTTACCAAAGCACTGAAGCTTTCTTT.

The chain recombines TRBV5-1 with TRBJ1-4, with D possibly being TRBD1 (6 bases). The CDR3 runs to 15 residues. The germline V gene encodes CDR1 SGHRS and CDR2 YFSETQ. The germline V and J ends were trimmed by 0 bases and 4 bases, with 10 bases remaining between them. CDR3: CASSLGQEVNEKLFF. CDR3 bases: TGCGCCAGCAGCTTGGGACAGGAGGTTAATGAAAAACTGTTTTTT.

This clone turned up a few times. The genes are TRBV6-4 and TRBJ1-2; D unresolved. Deletions cut 10 bases from V and 4 bases from J, with 10 bases between. CDR1 and CDR2 from the germline V gene are MRHNA and SNTAGT. The CDR3 is made up of 11 amino acids. CDR3 residues: CAIEDGYGYTF. The CDR3, as DNA: TGTGCCATTGAGGATGGCTATGGCTACACCTTC.

This sequence joins TRBV19 and TRBJ1-5, with D tentatively TRBD1 (5 bases). The CDR3 is 13 amino acids. The germline V and J ends were trimmed by 3 bases and 6 bases, with 9 bases remaining between them. Germline V gives CDR1 LNHDA, CDR2 SQIVND (reference sequence). As DNA, the CDR3 is TGTGCCAGTAGTATGGGGGGGGTTCAGCCCCAGCATTTT. It specifies CASSMGGVQPQHF.

This clone turned up a few times. The gene calls are TRBV28 and TRBJ1-2; a weak D match, TRBD1 (5 bases). From germline, CDR1 is MDHEN and CDR2 SYDVKM. There are 14 residues in the CDR3. Trimming shortened V by 5 bases and J by 7 bases, and 17 bases separated the two germline ends. DNA for the CDR3: TGTGCCAGCAGTCCCCCTCAGAGAAGGGGTGGCTACACCTTC. As protein: CASSPPQRRGGYTF.

The CDR3 is CASSITTGVGQPQHF. Here the CDR3 DNA reads TGTGCCAGTAGTATTACCACAGGGGTAGGACAGCCCCAGCATTTT. The chain employs TRBV19 and TRBJ1-5; 7 bases map to TRBD1. Germline CDR1 is LNHDA and CDR2 is SQIVND (reference sequence). The CDR3 contains 15 residues. Trimming removed 3 bases from V and 7 bases from J; junction bases left unmatched: 9.

The chain joins TRBV28 to TRBJ2-3; tentatively, D is TRBD1 (5 bases). Trimming pared 0 bases from V and 2 bases from J, leaving 18 bases between. Germline values: CDR1 MDHEN, CDR2 SYDVKM. This CDR3 has 18 amino acids. The CDR3 coding sequence is TGTGCCAGCAGTTTATGGTCACTCACGACAGCCTCCACAGATACGCAGTATTTT. Amino acids: CASSLWSLTTASTDTQYF.

The chain recombines TRBV6-8 with TRBJ2-2; no clear D gene. The CDR3 covers 18 residues. Between the trimmed V and J ends, which lost 0 bases and 0 bases, there was a span of 14 bases. Germline assignment: CDR1 MNHGY and CDR2 SAAAGT. CDR3 region: CASSYSIVGSANTGELFF. In DNA form, the CDR3 reads TGTGCCAGCAGTTACTCGATAGTCGGCAGCGCGAACACCGGGGAGCTGTTTTTT.

Only a few counts were recorded for this clone. This chain uses TRBV8-2 with TRBJ2-3; whether TRBD1, the table's D call, matches the DNA was not checked. TRBV8-2 represents a pseudogene. This CDR3 comprises 17 residues. The CDR3 region is CASSPPLGTYVTDTQYF. In nucleotides, the CDR3 is TGTGCCAGCAGTCCACCGCTCGGGACATACGTCACAGATACGCAGTATTTT.

The chain has TRBV6-8 and TRBJ2-2, with unresolved D. The V gene's germline CDR1 is MNHGY and CDR2 SAAAGT. V lost 7 bases and J lost 4, with 13 bases in between. The CDR3 totals 14 residues. The CDR3 DNA reads as TGTGCCAGCAATTCATTCACGGGCACCGGGGAGCTGTTTTTT. This sequence encodes CASNSFTGTGELFF.

Judged by abundance, this clone is medium-sized (0.01 to 0.1%). The V gene is TRBV11-3, the J gene TRBJ2-7; 10 positions match TRBD1. V shed 3 bases, J shed 2 bases, and the junction held 4 bases outside the gene matches. This CDR3 comprises 15 residues. Germline CDR1 and CDR2: SGHNT and YENEEA. CDR3 nucleotide sequence: TGTGCCAGCAGCTTGGGACAGGGGCGAACCTACGAGCAGTACTTC. Translating it yields CASSLGQGRTYEQYF. Full variable domain (outside the CDR3, taken from reference TRBV11-3 and TRBJ2-7): EAGVVQSPRYKIIEKKQPVAFWCNPISGHNTLYWYLQNLGQGPELLIRYENEEAVDDSQLPKDRFSAERLKGVDSTLKIQPAELGDSAVYLCASSLGQGRTYEQYFGPGTRLTVT.

This clone was counted between two and nine times. The CDR3 protein is CASSDVLTQRRQPQHF. CDR3 nucleotides: TGTGCCAGCAGTGATGTTCTGACTCAAAGAAGACAGCCCCAGCATTTT. The V call is TRBV6-8, the J call TRBJ1-5; no firm D call. The V end was cut by 5 bases, the J end by 7 bases, with 21 bases between. Per the germline V gene, CDR1 is MNHGY and CDR2 is SAAAGT. The CDR3 loop spans 16 amino acids.

V usage is TRBV28 and J usage is TRBJ2-2; 8 bases map to TRBD2. The length of the CDR3 is 15 residues. The germline CDR1 and CDR2 sequences are MDHEN and SYDVKM. Trimming removed 6 bases from V and 3 bases from J; junction bases left unmatched: 6. The CDR3 coding sequence is TGTGCCAGCAGGGGAGCGGGAGCCTACACCGGGGAGCTGTTTTTT. It encodes CASRGAGAYTGELFF.

A few counts support this clone. This rearrangement joins TRBV11-3 to TRBJ1-2; 10 nucleotides match TRBD1. CDR3 size: 14 residues. The V gene end was trimmed by 0 bases and the J gene end by 8 bases; junction bases not matched to a gene: 3. Germline V gives CDR1 SGHNT, CDR2 YENEEA. CDR3 DNA sequence: TGTGCCAGCAGCTTAGAAGGGACAGGGGTCGGCTACACCTTC. Protein: CASSLEGTGVGYTF.

Only a few counts were recorded for this clone. The rearrangement links TRBV6-8 to TRBJ1-2; TRBD1 matches 7 bases. Germline V CDR1 and CDR2: MNHGY, SAAAGT. The CDR3 has 12 residues. V dropped 10 bases and J dropped 6; count of bases not matched to a gene: 8. As DNA, the CDR3 is TGTGCCATCACCTCTGACAGGGATGGCTACACCTTC. It is translated as CAITSDRDGYTF.

By share, this clone counts as large. V is TRBV19 and J is TRBJ1-1; TRBD1 matches 7 bases. Per the germline V gene, CDR1 is LNHDA and CDR2 is SQIVND (reference sequence). The V segment lost 5 bases and the J segment 0 bases; nucleotides outside the gene matches: 3. The CDR3 runs to 14 residues. The CDR3 here is CASSEDRLNTEAFF. CDR3 sequence (DNA): TGTGCCAGTAGTGAGGACAGGTTGAACACTGAAGCTTTCTTT. The whole variable domain, remainder taken from reference TRBV19 and TRBJ1-1, is DGGITQSPKYLFRKEGQNVTLSCEQNLNHDAMYWYRQDPGQGLRLIYYSQIVNDFQKGDIAEGYSVSREKKESFPLTVTSAQKNPTAFYLCASSEDRLNTEAFFGQGTRLTVV.

This clone is labeled as medium-sized. The chain has TRBV6-8 and TRBJ2-6; 12 bases align to TRBD2. Looked up from germline, CDR1 is MNHGY and CDR2 is SAAAGT. V lost 6 bases to trimming and J lost 4 bases; unmatched junction nucleotides: 4. The CDR3 length is 16 residues. This chain's CDR3 is CASRGTSGSGANVLTF. The CDR3 DNA sequence: TGTGCCAGCAGGGGGACTAGCGGGTCAGGGGCCAACGTCCTGACTTTC.

A few counts support this clone. The chain couples TRBV6-8 to TRBJ2-3; TRBD1 is a possible D gene (6 bases). Germline loops: CDR1 MNHGY, CDR2 SAAAGT. The V end was cut by 5 bases, the J end by 8 bases, with 11 bases between. This CDR3 is built from 12 residues. CDR3 bases: TGTGCCAGCAGTGCGACAGGCCCTACGCAGTATTTT. This encodes CASSATGPTQYF.

This clone was found a few times. The V gene is TRBV28, the J gene TRBJ2-7, with 9 positions matching TRBD2. The CDR3 totals 14 residues. Germline trimming cut 6 bases from V and 5 bases from J; bases unmatched to any gene: 8. Germline values: CDR1 MDHEN, CDR2 SYDVKM. The CDR3, as DNA: TGTGCCAGCAGGGACGGGACTAGCAGGGACGAGCAGTACTTC. Translation: CASRDGTSRDEQYF.

This chain links TRBV4-1 with TRBJ2-1; 8 nucleotides line up with TRBD2. The CDR3 runs to 15 residues. With V trimmed by 6 bases and J by 4 bases, 8 bases remained unmatched. Per the germline V gene, CDR1 is MGHRA and CDR2 is YSYEKL. Written as DNA, the CDR3 is TGCGCCAGCAGTCCTCGGGAGGGCCCTTACAATGAGCAGTTCTTC. It specifies CASSPREGPYNEQFF.

The chain has TRBV19 and TRBJ1-1, with a tentative D call TRBD1 (5 bases). The V end lost 5 bases, the J end lost 5 bases, and 12 bases lay between the germline ends. The germline V gene has CDR1 LNHDA and CDR2 SQIVND (reference sequence). This CDR3 contains 13 residues. The CDR3 loop is CASSGTRGTEAFF. The CDR3 DNA reads as TGTGCCAGTAGTGGGACTCGGGGGACTGAAGCTTTCTTT.

This clone occurred a few times. This chain connects TRBV29-1 to TRBJ1-1; 7 bases match TRBD1. Trimming at V came to 8 bases and at J to 3 bases, leaving 6 bases not matched to a gene. The germline V gene encodes CDR1 SQVTM and CDR2 ANQGSEA. CDR3 size: 12 residues. In DNA, the CDR3 is TGCAGCTCCCGTCAGGGGGACACTGAAGCTTTCTTT. Translation gives CSSRQGDTEAFF.

For the CDR3, the DNA is TGTGCCAGCAGTTTCCTAGTCCCTGGAAACACCATATATTTT. It yields the protein CASSFLVPGNTIYF. The chain employs TRBV6-8 and TRBJ1-3; D remains unclear. Germline V CDR1 and CDR2: MNHGY, SAAAGT. The CDR3 extends over 14 amino acids. Trimming shortened V by 4 bases and J by 2 bases, and 9 bases separated the two germline ends.

V gene TRBV29-1 combines with J gene TRBJ1-1, with 7 bases identical to TRBD1. Germline values: CDR1 SQVTM, CDR2 ANQGSEA. V lost 1 base, J lost 7 bases, and 6 bases stayed unmatched. CDR3 length equals 13 residues. The chain's CDR3 is CSVEVDRDGEAFF. For the CDR3, the DNA is TGCAGCGTTGAAGTCGACAGGGACGGTGAAGCTTTCTTT.

This clone was observed a few times. This chain uses TRBV9 with TRBJ1-1; D gene uncertain. V lost 5 bases and J lost 1, with 12 bases in between. CDR3 length: 14 amino acids. Germline V gene sequence: CDR1 SGDLS, CDR2 YYNGEE. Written as DNA, the CDR3 is TGTGCCAGCAGTCGGAGGCAGGCGAACACTGAAGCTTTCTTT. Its translation is CASSRRQANTEAFF.

The chain employs TRBV19 and TRBJ1-2; D gene uncertain. Germline assignment: CDR1 LNHDA and CDR2 SQIVND (reference sequence). V was pared by 2 bases and J by 7 bases, with 17 bases between. The CDR3 spans 15 residues. The CDR3 DNA reads as TGTGCCAGTAGTATACCGACAATTGGACGGGGTGGCTACACCTTC. This encodes CASSIPTIGRGGYTF.

This clone was picked up a small number of times. This sequence joins TRBV11-3 and TRBJ1-1, with D perhaps TRBD1 (5 bases). Per the germline V gene, CDR1 is SGHNT and CDR2 is YENEEA. V was shortened by 1 base and J by 1 base, with 7 bases between the two germline ends. This CDR3 region has 14 residues. The CDR3 nucleotides are TGTGCCAGCAGCTTAGGGACAACGAACACTGAAGCTTTCTTT. Residues: CASSLGTTNTEAFF.